This record concerns one T cell receptor beta chain sequence. Its antigen is unidentified. With a J-beta primer mix and a sample-barcoded 5' primer, a second PCR ran 7 to 11 cycles. TCRdb passed the 5' RACE reads through MiXCR, listing each CDR3 protein once. The repertoire holds some 700,000 distinct CDR3 sequences, around a fifth seen once, with around 22% in the top ten. The data were obtained in a study of blood T cells in healthy people across ages. Germline V gene lookup returns CDR1 DFQATT and CDR2 SNEGSKA (reference sequence). This CDR3 has 19 residues. V shed 5 bases and J 3 bases; nucleotides not matched to a gene: 16. General study points: Observed TCR beta diversity per million T cells went down as age went up. This fall followed a roughly linear course with age. Expanded clonotype shifts may have been confounded, as the donors had an unknown CMV status. Diversity estimates from one million T cells were considered underestimates.

The genes are TRBV20-1 and TRBJ2-1, with 13 bases identical to TRBD2. The source is a man between 65 and 85 years old in good health. Sequencing was performed on blood. CDR3 sequence (DNA): TGCAGTGCTTCGAAACTAGCGGGAGGGCCAAGGCTAATCTACAATGAGCAGTTCTTC. Translating it yields CSASKLAGGPRLIYNEQFF.